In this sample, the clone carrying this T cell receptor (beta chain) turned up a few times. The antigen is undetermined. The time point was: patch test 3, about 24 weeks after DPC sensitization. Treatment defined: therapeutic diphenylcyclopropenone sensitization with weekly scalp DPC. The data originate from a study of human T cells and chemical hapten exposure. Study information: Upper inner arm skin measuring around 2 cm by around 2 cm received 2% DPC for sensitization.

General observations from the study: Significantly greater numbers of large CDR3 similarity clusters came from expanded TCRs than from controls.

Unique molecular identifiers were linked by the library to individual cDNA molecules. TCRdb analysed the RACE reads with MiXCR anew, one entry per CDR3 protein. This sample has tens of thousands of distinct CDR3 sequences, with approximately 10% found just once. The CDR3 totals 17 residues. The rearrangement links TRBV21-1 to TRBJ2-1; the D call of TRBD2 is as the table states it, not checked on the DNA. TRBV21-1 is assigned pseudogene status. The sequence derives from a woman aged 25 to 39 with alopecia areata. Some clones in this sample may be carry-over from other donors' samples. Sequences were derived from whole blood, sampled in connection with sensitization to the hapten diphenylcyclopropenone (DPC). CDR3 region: CASSKSTGPCIYNEQFF. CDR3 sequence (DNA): TGTGCCAGCAGCAAATCTACCGGCCCTTGCATCTACAATGAGCAGTTCTTC.